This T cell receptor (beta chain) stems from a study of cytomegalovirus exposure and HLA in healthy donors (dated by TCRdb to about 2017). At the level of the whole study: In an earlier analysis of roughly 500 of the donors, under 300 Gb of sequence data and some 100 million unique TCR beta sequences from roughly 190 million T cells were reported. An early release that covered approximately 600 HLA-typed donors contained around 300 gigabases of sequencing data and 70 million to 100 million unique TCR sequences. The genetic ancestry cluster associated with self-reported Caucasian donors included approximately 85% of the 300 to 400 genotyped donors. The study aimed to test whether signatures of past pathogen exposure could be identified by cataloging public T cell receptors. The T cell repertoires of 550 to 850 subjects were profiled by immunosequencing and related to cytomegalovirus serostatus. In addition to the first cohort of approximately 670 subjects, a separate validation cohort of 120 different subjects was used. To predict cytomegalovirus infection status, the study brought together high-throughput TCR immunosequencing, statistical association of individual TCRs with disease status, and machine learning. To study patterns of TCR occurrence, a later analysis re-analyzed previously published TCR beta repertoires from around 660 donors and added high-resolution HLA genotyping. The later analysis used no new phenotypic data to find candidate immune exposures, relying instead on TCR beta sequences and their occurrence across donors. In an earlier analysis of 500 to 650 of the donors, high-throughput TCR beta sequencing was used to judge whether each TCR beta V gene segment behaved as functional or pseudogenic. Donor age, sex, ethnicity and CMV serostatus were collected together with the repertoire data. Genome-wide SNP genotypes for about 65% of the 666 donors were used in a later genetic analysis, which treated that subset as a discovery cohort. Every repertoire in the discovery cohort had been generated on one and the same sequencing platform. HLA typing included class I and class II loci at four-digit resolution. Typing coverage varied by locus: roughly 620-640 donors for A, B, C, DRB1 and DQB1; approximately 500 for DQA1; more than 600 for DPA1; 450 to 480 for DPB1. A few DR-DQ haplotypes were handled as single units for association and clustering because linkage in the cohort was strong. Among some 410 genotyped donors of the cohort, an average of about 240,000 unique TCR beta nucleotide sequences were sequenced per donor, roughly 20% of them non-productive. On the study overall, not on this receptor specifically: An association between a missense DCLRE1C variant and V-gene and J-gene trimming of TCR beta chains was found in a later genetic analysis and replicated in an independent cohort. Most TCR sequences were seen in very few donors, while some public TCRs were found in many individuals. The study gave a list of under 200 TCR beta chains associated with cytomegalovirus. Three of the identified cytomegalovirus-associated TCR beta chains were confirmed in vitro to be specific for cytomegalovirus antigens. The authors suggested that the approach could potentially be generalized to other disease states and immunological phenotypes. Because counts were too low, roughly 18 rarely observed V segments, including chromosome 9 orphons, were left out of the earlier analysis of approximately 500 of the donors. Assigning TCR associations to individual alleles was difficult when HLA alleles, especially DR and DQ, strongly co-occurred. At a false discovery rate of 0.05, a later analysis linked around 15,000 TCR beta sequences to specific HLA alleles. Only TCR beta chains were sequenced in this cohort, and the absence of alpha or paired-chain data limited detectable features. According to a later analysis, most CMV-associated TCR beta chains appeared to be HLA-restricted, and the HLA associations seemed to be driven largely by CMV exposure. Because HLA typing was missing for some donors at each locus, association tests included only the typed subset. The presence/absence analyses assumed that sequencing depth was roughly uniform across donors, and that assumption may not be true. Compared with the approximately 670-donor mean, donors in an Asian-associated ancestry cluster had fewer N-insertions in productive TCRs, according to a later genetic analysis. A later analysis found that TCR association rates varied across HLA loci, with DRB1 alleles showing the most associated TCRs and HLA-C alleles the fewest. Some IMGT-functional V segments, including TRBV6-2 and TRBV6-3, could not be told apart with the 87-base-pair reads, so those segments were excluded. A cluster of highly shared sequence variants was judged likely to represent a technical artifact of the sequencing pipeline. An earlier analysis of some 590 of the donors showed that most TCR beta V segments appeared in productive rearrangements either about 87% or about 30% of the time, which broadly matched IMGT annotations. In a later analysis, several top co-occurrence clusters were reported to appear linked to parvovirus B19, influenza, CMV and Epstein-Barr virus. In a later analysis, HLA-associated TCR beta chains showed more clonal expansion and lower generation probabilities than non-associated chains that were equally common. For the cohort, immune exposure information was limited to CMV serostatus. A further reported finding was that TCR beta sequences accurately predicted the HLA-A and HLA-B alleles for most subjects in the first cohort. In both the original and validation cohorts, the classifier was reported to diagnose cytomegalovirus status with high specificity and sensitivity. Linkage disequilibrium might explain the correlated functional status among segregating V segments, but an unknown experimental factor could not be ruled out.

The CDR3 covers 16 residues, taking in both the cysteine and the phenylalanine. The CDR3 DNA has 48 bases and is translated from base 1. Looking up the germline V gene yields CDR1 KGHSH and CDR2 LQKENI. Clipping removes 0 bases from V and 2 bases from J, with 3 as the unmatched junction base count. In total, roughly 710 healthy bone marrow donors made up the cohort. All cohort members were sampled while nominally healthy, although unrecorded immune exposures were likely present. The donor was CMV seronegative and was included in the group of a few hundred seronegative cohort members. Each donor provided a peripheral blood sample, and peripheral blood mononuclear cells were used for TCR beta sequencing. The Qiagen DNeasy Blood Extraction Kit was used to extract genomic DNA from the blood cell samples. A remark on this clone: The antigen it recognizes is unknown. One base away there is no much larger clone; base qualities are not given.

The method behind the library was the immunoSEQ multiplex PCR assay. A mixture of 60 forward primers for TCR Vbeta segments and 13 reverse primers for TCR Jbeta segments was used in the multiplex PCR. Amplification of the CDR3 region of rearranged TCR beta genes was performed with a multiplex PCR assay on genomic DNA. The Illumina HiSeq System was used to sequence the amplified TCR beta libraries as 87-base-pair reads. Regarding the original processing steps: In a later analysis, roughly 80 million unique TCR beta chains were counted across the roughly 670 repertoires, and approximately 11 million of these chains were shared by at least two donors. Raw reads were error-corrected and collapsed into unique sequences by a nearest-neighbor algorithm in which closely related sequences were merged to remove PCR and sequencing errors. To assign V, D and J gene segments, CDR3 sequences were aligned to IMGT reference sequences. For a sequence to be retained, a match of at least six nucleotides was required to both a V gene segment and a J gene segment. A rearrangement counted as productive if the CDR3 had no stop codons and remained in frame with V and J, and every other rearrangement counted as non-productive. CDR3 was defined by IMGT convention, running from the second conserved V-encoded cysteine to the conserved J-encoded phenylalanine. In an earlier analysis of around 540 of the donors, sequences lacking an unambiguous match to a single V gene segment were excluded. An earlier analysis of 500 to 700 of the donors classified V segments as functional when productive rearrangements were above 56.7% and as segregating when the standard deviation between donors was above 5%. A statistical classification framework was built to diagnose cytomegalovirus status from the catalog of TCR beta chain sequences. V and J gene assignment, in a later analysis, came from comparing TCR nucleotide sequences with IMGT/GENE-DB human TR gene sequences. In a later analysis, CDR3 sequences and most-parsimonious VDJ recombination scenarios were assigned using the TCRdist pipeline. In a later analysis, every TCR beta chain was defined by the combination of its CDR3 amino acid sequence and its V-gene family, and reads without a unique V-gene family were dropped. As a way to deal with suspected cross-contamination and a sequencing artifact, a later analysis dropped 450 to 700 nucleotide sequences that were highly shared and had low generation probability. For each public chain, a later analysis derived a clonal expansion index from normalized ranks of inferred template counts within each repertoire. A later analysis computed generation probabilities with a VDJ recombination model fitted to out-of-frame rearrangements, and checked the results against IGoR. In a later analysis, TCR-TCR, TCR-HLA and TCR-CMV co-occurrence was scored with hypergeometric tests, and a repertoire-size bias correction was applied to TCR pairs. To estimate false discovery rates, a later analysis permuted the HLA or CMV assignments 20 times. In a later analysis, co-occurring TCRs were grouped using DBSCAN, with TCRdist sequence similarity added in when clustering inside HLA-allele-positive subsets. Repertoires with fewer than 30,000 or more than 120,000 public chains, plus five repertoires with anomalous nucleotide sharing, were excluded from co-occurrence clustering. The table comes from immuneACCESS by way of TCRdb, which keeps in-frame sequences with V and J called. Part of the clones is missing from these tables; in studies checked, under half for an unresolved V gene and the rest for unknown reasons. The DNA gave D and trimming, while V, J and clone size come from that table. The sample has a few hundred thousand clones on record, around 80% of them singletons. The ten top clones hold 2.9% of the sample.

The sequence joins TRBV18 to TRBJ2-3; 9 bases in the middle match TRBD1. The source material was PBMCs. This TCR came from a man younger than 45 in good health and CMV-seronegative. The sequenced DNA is TGTGCCAGCTCACCACCGGGACAGGGAACCACAGATACGCAGTATTTT. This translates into CASSPPGQGTTDTQYF.